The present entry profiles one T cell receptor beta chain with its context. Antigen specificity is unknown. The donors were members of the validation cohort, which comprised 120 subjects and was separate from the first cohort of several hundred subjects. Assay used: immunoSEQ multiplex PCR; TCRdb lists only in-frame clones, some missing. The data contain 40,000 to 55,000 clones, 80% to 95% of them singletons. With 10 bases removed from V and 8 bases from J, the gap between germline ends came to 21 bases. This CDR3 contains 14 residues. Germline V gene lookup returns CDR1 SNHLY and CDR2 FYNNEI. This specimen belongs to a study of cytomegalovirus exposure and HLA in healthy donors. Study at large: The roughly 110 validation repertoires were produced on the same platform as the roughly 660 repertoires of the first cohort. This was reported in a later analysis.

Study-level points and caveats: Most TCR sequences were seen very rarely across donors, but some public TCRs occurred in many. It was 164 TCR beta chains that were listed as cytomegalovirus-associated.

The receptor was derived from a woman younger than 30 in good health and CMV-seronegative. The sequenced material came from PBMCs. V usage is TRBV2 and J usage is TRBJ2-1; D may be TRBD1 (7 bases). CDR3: CATSEGAVGDEQFF. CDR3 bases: TGTGCCACCTCGGAGGGGGCGGTAGGTGATGAGCAGTTCTTC.